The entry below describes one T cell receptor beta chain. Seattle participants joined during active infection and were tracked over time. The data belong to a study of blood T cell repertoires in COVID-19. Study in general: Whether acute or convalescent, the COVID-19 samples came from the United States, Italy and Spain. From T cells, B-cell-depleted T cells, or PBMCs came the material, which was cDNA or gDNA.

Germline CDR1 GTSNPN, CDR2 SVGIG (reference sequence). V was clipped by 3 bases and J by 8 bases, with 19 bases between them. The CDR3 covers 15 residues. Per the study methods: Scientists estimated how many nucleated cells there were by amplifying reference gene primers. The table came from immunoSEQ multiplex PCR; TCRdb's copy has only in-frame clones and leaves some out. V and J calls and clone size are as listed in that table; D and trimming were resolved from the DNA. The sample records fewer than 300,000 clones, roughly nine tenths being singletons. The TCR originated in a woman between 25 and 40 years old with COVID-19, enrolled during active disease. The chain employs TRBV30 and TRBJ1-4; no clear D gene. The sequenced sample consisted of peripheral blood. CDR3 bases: TGTGCCTGGAGCCTGAAGCGAAGTTCGGGGGAAAAACTGTTTTTT. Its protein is CAWSLKRSSGEKLFF.